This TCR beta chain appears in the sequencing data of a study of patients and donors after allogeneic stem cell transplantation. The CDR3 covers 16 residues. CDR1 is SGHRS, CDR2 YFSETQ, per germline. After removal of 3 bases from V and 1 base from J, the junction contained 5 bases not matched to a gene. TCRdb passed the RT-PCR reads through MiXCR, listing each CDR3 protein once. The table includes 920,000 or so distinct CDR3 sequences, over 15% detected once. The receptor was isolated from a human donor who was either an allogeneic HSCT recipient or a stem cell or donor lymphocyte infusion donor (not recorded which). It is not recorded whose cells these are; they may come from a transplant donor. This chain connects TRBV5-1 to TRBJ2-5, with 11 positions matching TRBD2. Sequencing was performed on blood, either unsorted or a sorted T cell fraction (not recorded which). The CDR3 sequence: CASSYRLAGIQETQYF. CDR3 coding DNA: TGCGCCAGCAGCTATCGACTAGCGGGGATCCAAGAGACCCAGTACTTC.